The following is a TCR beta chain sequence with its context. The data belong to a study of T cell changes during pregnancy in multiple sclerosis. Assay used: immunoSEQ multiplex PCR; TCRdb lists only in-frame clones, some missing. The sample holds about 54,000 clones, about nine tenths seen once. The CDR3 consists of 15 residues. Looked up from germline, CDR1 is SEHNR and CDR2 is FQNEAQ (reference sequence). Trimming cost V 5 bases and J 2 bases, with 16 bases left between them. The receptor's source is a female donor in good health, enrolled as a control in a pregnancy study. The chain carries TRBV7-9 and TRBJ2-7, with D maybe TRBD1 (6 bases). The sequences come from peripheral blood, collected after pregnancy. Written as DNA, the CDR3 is TGTGCCAGCAGCGAGACCAGGGGATTCGCCTACGAGCAGTACTTC. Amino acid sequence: CASSETRGFAYEQYF.